This TCR beta chain was retrieved from a study of blood T cells in healthy people across ages. The use of a sample-barcoded 5' primer and a J-beta primer mix characterized a second PCR of about 6 to 12 cycles. TCRdb recomputed calls from the 5' RACE reads with MiXCR, one row per CDR3 protein. The table has roughly 1,800,000 distinct CDR3 sequences, roughly 49% seen once. The V segment lost 5 bases and the J segment 8 bases; nucleotides outside the gene matches: 14. Germline V gene sequence: CDR1 SEHNR, CDR2 FQNEAQ (reference sequence). CDR3 size: 16 residues. No fewer than 7 million PBMCs went into each sample.

What was sequenced was blood. The sequence was obtained from a middle-aged woman in good health. This rearrangement joins TRBV7-9 to TRBJ1-2; TRBD1 agrees at 10 bases. The CDR3 here is CASSKEPGQGRRGYTF. The CDR3 nucleotides are TGTGCCAGCAGCAAGGAGCCGGGACAGGGGAGGCGAGGCTACACCTTC.